The 9 T cell receptor beta chains presented below share a single source sample, sequenced in a study of T-cell memory formation after mild COVID-19. Via MiXCR, TCRdb re-called the 5' RACE reads, giving one row per CDR3 protein. The sample yields some 300,000 distinct CDR3 sequences, roughly 19% seen once. The sequenced sample was PBMCs or a T cell subset sorted from them (not recorded which). The receptors here all came from a man aged 18 to 35 who had mild COVID-19 (a few samples of this study predate the infection). Cell type and time point are not known.

This clonotype was seen a handful of times. The chain carries TRBV6-6 and TRBJ1-4, with TRBD1 as a possible D gene (5 bases). Trimming removed 8 bases at V and 6 bases at J, with 13 bases between. The V gene's germline CDR1 is MNHNY and CDR2 SVGAGI (reference sequence). CDR3 size: 13 residues. The CDR3 DNA reads as TGTGCCAGCCGGACATCCGGATATGAAAAACTGTTTTTT. This codes for CASRTSGYEKLFF.

This chain uses TRBV20-1 with TRBJ1-3; a possible D gene is TRBD1 (5 bases). CDR1 and CDR2 from the germline V gene are DFQATT and SNEGSKA (reference sequence). Trimming took 6 bases from V and 0 from J, leaving 15 bases between them. CDR3 size: 15 residues. In DNA, the CDR3 is TGCAGTGCGGAGGCCGGGACCGTCTCTGGAAACACCATATATTTT. This codes for CSAEAGTVSGNTIYF.

The chain has TRBV3-1 and TRBJ1-2; perhaps TRBD1 as D (6 bases). V was clipped by 2 bases and J by 2 bases, with 9 bases between them. CDR1 LGHDT and CDR2 YNNKEL come from the germline V gene (reference sequence). The CDR3 totals 14 residues. In nucleotides, the CDR3 is TGTGCCAGCAGCCAACCACAGGGAAACTATGGCTACACCTTC. Amino acids: CASSQPQGNYGYTF.

The V call is TRBV6-2 or TRBV6-3, the J call TRBJ2-4, with TRBD1 identical over 7 bases. The germline CDR1 and CDR2 sequences are MNHEY and SVGEGT. The length of the CDR3 is 17 residues. Trimming removed 0 bases from V and 3 bases from J; junction bases left unmatched: 8. CDR3 bases: TGTGCCAGCAGTTACTCGATTCACAGGGGAGACAAAAACATTCAGTACTTC. Protein product: CASSYSIHRGDKNIQYF.

The gene calls are TRBV12-3 or TRBV12-4 and TRBJ2-7; D uncertain. CDR3 length equals 12 residues. Between the trimmed V and J ends, which lost 1 base and 6 bases, there was a span of 7 bases. The CDR3 DNA reads as TGTGCCAGCAGTTTAGGGGGTGCCGAGCAGTACTTC. It encodes CASSLGGAEQYF.

The chain combines TRBV19 with TRBJ1-2; the D is unclear. Deletions cut 2 bases from V and 5 bases from J, with 3 bases between. Germline CDR1 and CDR2: LNHDA and SQIVND (reference sequence). The CDR3 covers 11 residues. The CDR3 sequence: CASSIKYGYTF. CDR3 DNA: TGTGCCAGTAGTATAAAGTATGGCTACACCTTC. The whole variable domain, remainder taken from reference TRBV19 and TRBJ1-2, is DGGITQSPKYLFRKEGQNVTLSCEQNLNHDAMYWYRQDPGQGLRLIYYSQIVNDFQKGDIAEGYSVSREKKESFPLTVTSAQKNPTAFYLCASSIKYGYTFGSGTRLTVV.

This clonotype was seen only a few times. The chain is built from TRBV6-5 and TRBJ2-2; D unresolved. The CDR3 runs 11 residues. The V gene lost 7 bases and the J gene lost 6 bases, with 6 bases spanning the gap. From germline, CDR1 is MNHEY and CDR2 SVGAGI. The CDR3 region is CASIKSGELFF. CDR3 coding DNA: TGTGCCAGCATCAAGTCCGGGGAGCTGTTTTTT.

In DNA, the CDR3 is TGTGCCAGCAGCTGGGGAGGTCTAGAGCAGTTCTTC. Encoded protein: CASSWGGLEQFF. The V gene is TRBV7-9, the J gene TRBJ2-1, with a possible D match to TRBD2 (6 bases). Trimming stripped 4 bases from V and 10 bases from J, with 11 bases between. The CDR3 length is 12 residues. Germline CDR1 and CDR2: SEHNR and FQNEAQ (reference sequence).

This clonotype was seen at least ten times. This chain's CDR3 is CASSQTSGGVTDTQYF. DNA of the CDR3: TGTGCCAGCAGCCAGACTAGCGGGGGGGTCACAGATACGCAGTATTTT. The chain couples TRBV11-2 to TRBJ2-3; 14 bases agree with TRBD2. Per the germline V gene, CDR1 is SGHAT and CDR2 is FQNNGV. CDR3 length: 16 amino acids. J was trimmed by 2 bases and V by 5 bases; bases with no gene match: 3. The full variable domain, in which reference TRBV11-2 and TRBJ2-3 provide the parts outside the CDR3, is EAGVAQSPRYKIIEKRQSVAFWCNPISGHATLYWYQQILGQGPKLLIQFQNNGVVDDSQLPKDRFSAERLKGVDSTLKIQPAKLEDSAVYLCASSQTSGGVTDTQYFGPGTRLTVL.